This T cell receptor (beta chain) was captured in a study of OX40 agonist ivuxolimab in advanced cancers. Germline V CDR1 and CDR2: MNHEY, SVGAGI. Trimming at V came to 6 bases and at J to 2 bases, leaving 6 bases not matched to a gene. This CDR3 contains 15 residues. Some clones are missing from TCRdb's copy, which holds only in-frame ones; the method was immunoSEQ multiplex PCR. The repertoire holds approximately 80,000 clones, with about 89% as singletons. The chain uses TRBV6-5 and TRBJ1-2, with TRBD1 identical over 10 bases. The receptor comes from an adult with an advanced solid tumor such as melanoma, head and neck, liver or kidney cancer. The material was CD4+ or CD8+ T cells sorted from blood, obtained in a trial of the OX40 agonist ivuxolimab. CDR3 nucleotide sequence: TGTGCCAGCAGAGCACCGGGACAGGGGAACTATGGCTACACCTTC. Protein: CASRAPGQGNYGYTF.